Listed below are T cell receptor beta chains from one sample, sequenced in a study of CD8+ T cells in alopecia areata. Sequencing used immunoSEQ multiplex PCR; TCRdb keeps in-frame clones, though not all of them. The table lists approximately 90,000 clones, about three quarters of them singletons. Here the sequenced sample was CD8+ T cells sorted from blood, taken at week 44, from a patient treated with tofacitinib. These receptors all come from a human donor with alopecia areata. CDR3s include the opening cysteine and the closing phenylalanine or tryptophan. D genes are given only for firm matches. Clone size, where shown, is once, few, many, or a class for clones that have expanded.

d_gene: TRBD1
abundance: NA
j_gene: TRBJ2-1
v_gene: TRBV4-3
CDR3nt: TGCGCCAGCAGCCAAGATAGGGCAGGGGGCGATGAGCAGTTCTTC
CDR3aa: CASSQDRAGGDEQFF

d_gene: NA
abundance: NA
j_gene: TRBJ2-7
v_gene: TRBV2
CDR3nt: TGTGCCAGCAGTGAAGGGGTTCAGGACTACGAGCAGTACTTC
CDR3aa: CASSEGVQDYEQYF

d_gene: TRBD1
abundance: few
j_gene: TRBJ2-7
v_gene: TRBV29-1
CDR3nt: TGCAGCGGTCGGGACAGCTCCTACGAGCAGTACTTC
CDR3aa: CSGRDSSYEQYF

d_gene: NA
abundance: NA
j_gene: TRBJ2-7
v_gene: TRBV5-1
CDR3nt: TGCGCCAGCAGCCCAGCTTCGTACGAGCAGTACTTC
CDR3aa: CASSPASYEQYF

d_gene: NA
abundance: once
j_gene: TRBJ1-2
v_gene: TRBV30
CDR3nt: TGTGCCTGGAACGGGGGACCTCTTAACTATGGCTACACCTTC
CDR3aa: CAWNGGPLNYGYTF

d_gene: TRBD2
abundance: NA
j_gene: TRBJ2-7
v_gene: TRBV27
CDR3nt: TGTGCCAGCAGTTTATTCGGACTAGGCTCCGCTGTCCACGAGCAGTACTTC
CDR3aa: CASSLFGLGSAVHEQYF

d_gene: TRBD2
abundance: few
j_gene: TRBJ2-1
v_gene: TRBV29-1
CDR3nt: TGCAGCGTTGAAGAGTTGCGTAGCGGGGGGGGCGCCCATGAGCAGTTCTTC
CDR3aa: CSVEELRSGGGAHEQFF

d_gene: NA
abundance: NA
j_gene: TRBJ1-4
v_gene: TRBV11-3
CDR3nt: TGTGCCAGCAGCCCGGAACGGGGGGGGACTAATGAAAAACTGTTTTTT
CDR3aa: CASSPERGGTNEKLFF

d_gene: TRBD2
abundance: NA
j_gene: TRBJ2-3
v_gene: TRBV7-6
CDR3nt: TGTGCCAGCAGTGATAGCGGGGGCATCCTTGATACGCAGTATTTT
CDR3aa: CASSDSGGILDTQYF

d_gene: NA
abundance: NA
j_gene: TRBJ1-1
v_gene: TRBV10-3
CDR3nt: TGTGCCATCAGTGACTCTCCCCGGGGGTTGACTGAAGCTTTCTTT
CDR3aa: CAISDSPRGLTEAFF

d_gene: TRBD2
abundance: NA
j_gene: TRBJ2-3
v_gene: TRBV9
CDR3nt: TGTGCCAGCAGCGTAGTTGGTAGCGGGGGATCCACAGATACGCAGTATTTT
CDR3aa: CASSVVGSGGSTDTQYF

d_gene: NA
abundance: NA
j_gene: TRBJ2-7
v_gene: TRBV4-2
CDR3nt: TGTGCCAGCAGCCTCGAGGGGAACTACGAGCAGTACTTC
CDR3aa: CASSLEGNYEQYF

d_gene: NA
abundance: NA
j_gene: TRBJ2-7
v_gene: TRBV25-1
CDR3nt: TGTGCCAGCAGTGAGTCCCACGGGACCGGGGGGCAGTACTTC
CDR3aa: CASSESHGTGGQYF

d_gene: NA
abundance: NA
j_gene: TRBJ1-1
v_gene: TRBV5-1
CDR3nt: TGCGCCAGCAGTGTTCGAGACAACACTGAAGCTTTCTTT
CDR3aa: CASSVRDNTEAFF

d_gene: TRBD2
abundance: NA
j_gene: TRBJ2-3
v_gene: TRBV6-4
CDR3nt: TGTGCCAGCAGTGACAATAGCGGGGGGTCTACAGATACGCAGTATTTT
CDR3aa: CASSDNSGGSTDTQYF

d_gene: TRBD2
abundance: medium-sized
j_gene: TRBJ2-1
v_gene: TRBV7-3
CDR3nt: TGTGCCAGCAGCCCGGGGGGACCGGAGCAGTTCTTC
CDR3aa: CASSPGGPEQFF